This is a list of T cell receptor beta chains from one sample in a study of blood T cells in healthy people across ages. TCRdb processed the 5' RACE reads anew with MiXCR; each CDR3 protein has one entry. Of some 1.7 million distinct CDR3 sequences detected, roughly 30% appear once; the ten largest clones hold roughly 8.2%. Sequenced input: blood. Source of these receptors: a woman between 25 and 40 years old in good health. Each CDR3 is given with its conserved first and last residue. Fields, in order: clone size, D gene, V gene, J gene, CDR3 DNA, CDR3 protein. A D gene is named only where the DNA matches it firmly. For some rows the clone size is stated as once, few or many, or as a class when expanded; others skip it.

clone_size: few
d_call: -
v_call: TRBV20-1
j_call: TRBJ1-2
cdr3_nt: TGCAGTGCTAGAGATAACAGGCGAGCTAACTATGGCTACACCTTC
cdr3_aa: CSARDNRRANYGYTF

clone_size: -
d_call: -
v_call: TRBV20-1
j_call: TRBJ1-1
cdr3_nt: TGCAGTGCTACCGGGACGGGGAACACTGAAGCTTTCTTT
cdr3_aa: CSATGTGNTEAFF

clone_size: few
d_call: TRBD2
v_call: TRBV12-3/TRBV12-4
j_call: TRBJ2-1
cdr3_nt: TGTGCCAGCCGCTTTAGCGGGGGATCCTACAATGAGCAGTTCTTC
cdr3_aa: CASRFSGGSYNEQFF

clone_size: many
d_call: -
v_call: TRBV4-1
j_call: TRBJ2-7
cdr3_nt: TGCGCCAGCAGTCCAAACGAAGAATACGAGCAGTACTTC
cdr3_aa: CASSPNEEYEQYF

clone_size: few
d_call: -
v_call: TRBV12-3/TRBV12-4
j_call: TRBJ2-7
cdr3_nt: TGTGCCAGCAGTTTAGTGGAGGGAGGCTACGAGCAGTACTTC
cdr3_aa: CASSLVEGGYEQYF

clone_size: many
d_call: -
v_call: TRBV7-9
j_call: TRBJ2-2
cdr3_nt: TGTGCCAGCAGCTTCGCGAACACCGGGGAGCTGTTTTTT
cdr3_aa: CASSFANTGELFF

clone_size: once
d_call: -
v_call: TRBV12-3/TRBV12-4
j_call: TRBJ2-3
cdr3_nt: TGTGCCAGCAGTCGTAGGGGGGTTGGCACAGATACGCAGTATTTT
cdr3_aa: CASSRRGVGTDTQYF

clone_size: few
d_call: -
v_call: TRBV7-9
j_call: TRBJ1-6
cdr3_nt: TGTGCCAGCAGCTTAGAGGGTACTTCACCCCTCCACTTT
cdr3_aa: CASSLEGTSPLHF

clone_size: many
d_call: -
v_call: TRBV27
j_call: TRBJ2-7
cdr3_nt: TGTGCCAGCAGTTTATTGGGCACCCCCTACGAGCAGTACTTC
cdr3_aa: CASSLLGTPYEQYF

clone_size: few
d_call: -
v_call: TRBV15
j_call: TRBJ1-6
cdr3_nt: TGTGCCACCAGCAGAGATCTGCCCGGTAATTCACCCCTCCACTTT
cdr3_aa: CATSRDLPGNSPLHF

clone_size: few
d_call: TRBD1
v_call: TRBV7-9
j_call: TRBJ1-4
cdr3_nt: TGTGCCAGCAGCGCCGGACAGGCCGGTGAAAAACTGTTTTTT
cdr3_aa: CASSAGQAGEKLFF

clone_size: few
d_call: -
v_call: TRBV6-5
j_call: TRBJ1-5
cdr3_nt: TGTGCCAGCAGTTACTCCCCGGGTGATCCCCAGCATTTT
cdr3_aa: CASSYSPGDPQHF

clone_size: -
d_call: TRBD2
v_call: TRBV20-1
j_call: TRBJ2-7
cdr3_nt: TGCAGTGCTAGAGATCAGGTAGCTAGCGGGAGTGTTCGGGACGAGCAGTACTTC
cdr3_aa: CSARDQVASGSVRDEQYF

clone_size: -
d_call: TRBD2
v_call: TRBV7-9
j_call: TRBJ2-1
cdr3_nt: TGTGCCAGCAGTTCGGGGACTAGCGGGAGCTCCTACAATGAGCAGTTCTTC
cdr3_aa: CASSSGTSGSSYNEQFF

clone_size: many
d_call: -
v_call: TRBV20-1
j_call: TRBJ2-7
cdr3_nt: TGCAGTGCTAGGGCGCCCGGACTGTCCTCCTACGAGCAGTACTTC
cdr3_aa: CSARAPGLSSYEQYF

clone_size: -
d_call: -
v_call: TRBV12-3/TRBV12-4
j_call: TRBJ1-6
cdr3_nt: TGTGCCAGCAGTAACGCAGAAGATATAGGTTCACCCCTCCACTTT
cdr3_aa: CASSNAEDIGSPLHF

clone_size: -
d_call: -
v_call: TRBV6-2/TRBV6-3
j_call: TRBJ2-7
cdr3_nt: TGTGCCAGCATCCAGGAGGGGCCCTACGAGCAGTACTTC
cdr3_aa: CASIQEGPYEQYF

clone_size: few
d_call: -
v_call: TRBV20-1
j_call: TRBJ2-1
cdr3_nt: TGCAGTGCATGGGAAGGGGGAGGGAACAATGAGCAGTTCTTC
cdr3_aa: CSAWEGGGNNEQFF

clone_size: once
d_call: TRBD2
v_call: TRBV14
j_call: TRBJ2-5
cdr3_nt: TGTGCCAGCAGCCAAGAGTTCACTAGCGGGCAAGAGACCCAGTACTTC
cdr3_aa: CASSQEFTSGQETQYF

clone_size: -
d_call: TRBD2
v_call: TRBV6-5
j_call: TRBJ2-7
cdr3_nt: TGTGCCAGCAGCGGACTAGCGGGTGCCCCCCTCTTCGAGCAGTACTTC
cdr3_aa: CASSGLAGAPLFEQYF

clone_size: once
d_call: TRBD1
v_call: TRBV15
j_call: TRBJ2-3
cdr3_nt: TGTGCCACCAGTTCACAGGGGAACACAGATACGCAGTATTTT
cdr3_aa: CATSSQGNTDTQYF

clone_size: few
d_call: -
v_call: TRBV21-1
j_call: TRBJ2-7
cdr3_nt: TGTGCCAGCAGCATCAGACTCGCCTCCTACGAGCAGTACTTC
cdr3_aa: CASSIRLASYEQYF

clone_size: -
d_call: -
v_call: TRBV12-3/TRBV12-4
j_call: TRBJ2-3
cdr3_nt: TGTGCCAGCAGTTTCGTGAGCGGTGATACGCAGTATTTT
cdr3_aa: CASSFVSGDTQYF

clone_size: few
d_call: -
v_call: TRBV21-1
j_call: TRBJ2-7
cdr3_nt: TGTGCCAGCCGTCCTAAGGACGAGCAGTACTTC
cdr3_aa: CASRPKDEQYF

clone_size: many
d_call: TRBD1
v_call: TRBV6-2/TRBV6-3
j_call: TRBJ2-4
cdr3_nt: TGTGCCAGCAGTGCCAGAGGGACAGGGGCGGACATTCAGTACTTC
cdr3_aa: CASSARGTGADIQYF

clone_size: -
d_call: -
v_call: TRBV7-6
j_call: TRBJ2-7
cdr3_nt: TGTGCCAGCAGCTTAGTGCTGGGACAAACCGAGCAGTACTTC
cdr3_aa: CASSLVLGQTEQYF

clone_size: few
d_call: -
v_call: TRBV5-1
j_call: TRBJ2-1
cdr3_nt: TGCGCCAGCAGCACTACGGGCACCAGTAACAATGAGCAGTTCTTC
cdr3_aa: CASSTTGTSNNEQFF

clone_size: once
d_call: -
v_call: TRBV15
j_call: TRBJ1-2
cdr3_nt: TGTGCCACCAGCAGAGATCCGGGGACTCCCTATGGCTACACCTTC
cdr3_aa: CATSRDPGTPYGYTF

clone_size: many
d_call: TRBD2
v_call: TRBV10-3
j_call: TRBJ2-7
cdr3_nt: TGTGCCATCAGTGGGGGACTAGCGGGTATCAACTCCTACGAGCAGTACTTC
cdr3_aa: CAISGGLAGINSYEQYF

clone_size: -
d_call: -
v_call: TRBV14
j_call: TRBJ2-7
cdr3_nt: TGTGCCAGCAGTCAGCTTGTTGGGGCGAGGGCTCCTTACGAGCAGTACTTC
cdr3_aa: CASSQLVGARAPYEQYF

clone_size: many
d_call: -
v_call: TRBV11-2
j_call: TRBJ1-6
cdr3_nt: TGTGCCAGCAGCTTGGCAGCGACTACCTATAATTCACCCCTCCACTTT
cdr3_aa: CASSLAATTYNSPLHF

clone_size: many
d_call: -
v_call: TRBV10-2
j_call: TRBJ2-7
cdr3_nt: TGCGCCAGCAGTGACTCTTCTCGTGAGCAGTACTTC
cdr3_aa: CASSDSSREQYF

clone_size: -
d_call: -
v_call: TRBV7-9
j_call: TRBJ2-7
cdr3_nt: TGTGCCAGCAGCCCCGGTGGGCAGCAGTACTTC
cdr3_aa: CASSPGGQQYF

clone_size: few
d_call: TRBD1
v_call: TRBV30
j_call: TRBJ1-2
cdr3_nt: TGTGCCTGGAGTGTACGACAGGGGTACGGTGGCTACACCTTC
cdr3_aa: CAWSVRQGYGGYTF

clone_size: many
d_call: TRBD2
v_call: TRBV7-2
j_call: TRBJ2-5
cdr3_nt: TGTGCCAGCAGCTTTGGTTGGGGGCGGGAGGGCATGGAGACCCAGTACTTC
cdr3_aa: CASSFGWGREGMETQYF

clone_size: -
d_call: -
v_call: TRBV28
j_call: TRBJ2-1
cdr3_nt: TGTGCCAGCAGTTTATGGGGGCTTGAGGTAACCGATGAGCAGTTCTTC
cdr3_aa: CASSLWGLEVTDEQFF

clone_size: few
d_call: TRBD2
v_call: TRBV7-9
j_call: TRBJ2-1
cdr3_nt: TGTGCCAGCAGCTCGCGGGGGAAGCCGTTCTTC
cdr3_aa: CASSSRGKPFF

clone_size: few
d_call: -
v_call: TRBV29-1
j_call: TRBJ2-3
cdr3_nt: -
cdr3_aa: CSVEDSGQGVPDTQYF

clone_size: -
d_call: -
v_call: TRBV29-1
j_call: TRBJ1-4
cdr3_nt: TGCAGCGTTGAAGACATGGACTCTGATAATGAAAAACTGTTTTTT
cdr3_aa: CSVEDMDSDNEKLFF

clone_size: many
d_call: -
v_call: TRBV12-3/TRBV12-4
j_call: TRBJ2-5
cdr3_nt: TGTGCCAGCAGTTTTGGGATCCAAGAGACCCAGTACTTC
cdr3_aa: CASSFGIQETQYF